The 6 T cell receptor beta chains in this list originate from one sample, sequenced in a study of regulatory T cells in long-lasting Graves disease. Time point denoted: persistent/refractory GD, antithyroid drugs over 5 years with positive TRAb. PBMC-extracted RNA yielded the TCR library. With iRepertoire HTBI primers and Arm-PCR of CDR3 regions, TCR beta libraries were built. Each CDR3 protein is one row after TCRdb ran MiXCR on the multiplex PCR reads. The table has 700,000 or so distinct CDR3 sequences, 30% seen once. The source material was peripheral blood mononuclear cells (PBMCs), sampled when the disease was refractory, from a patient treated with antithyroid drugs. These receptors came from a female donor with Graves disease.

The chain combines TRBV14 with TRBJ1-1; D ambiguous. Germline lookup yields CDR1 SGHDN and CDR2 FVKESK. This CDR3 has 16 residues. With 4 bases removed from V and 0 bases from J, the gap between germline ends came to 15 bases. The DNA for the CDR3 is TGTGCCAGCAGCCGAAGGGCAGGAGCCATGAACACTGAAGCTTTCTTT. As protein: CASSRRAGAMNTEAFF.

In its sample, this clonotype was seen many times. The rearrangement joins TRBV11-1 to TRBJ1-1, with D uncertain. V lost 1 base to trimming and J lost 0 bases, with 9 bases between them. Germline lookup yields CDR1 SGHAT and CDR2 FQDESV (reference sequence). This CDR3 spans 15 amino acids. CDR3 sequence: CASSLEVGMNTEAFF. CDR3 in DNA: TGTGCCAGCAGCTTAGAGGTTGGAATGAACACTGAAGCTTTCTTT.

The genes are TRBV6-1 and TRBJ1-1; D is uncertain. The CDR3 consists of 16 residues. Germline V gene data show CDR1 as MNHNS and CDR2 as SASEGT. Deletions cut 6 bases from V and 0 bases from J, with 17 bases between. This CDR3 is CASRPPGPPLNTEAFF. The CDR3 bases are TGTGCCAGCAGGCCACCCGGACCTCCCCTGAACACTGAAGCTTTCTTT.

This clonotype was picked up a small number of times. The V gene is TRBV29-1, the J gene TRBJ2-7; 8 bases align to TRBD1. V lost 2 bases to trimming and J lost 5 bases; unmatched junction nucleotides: 2. The CDR3 is 12 residues long. Germline values: CDR1 SQVTM, CDR2 ANQGSEA. For the CDR3, the DNA is TGCAGCGTTGAACAGGGGGCGGACGAGCAGTACTTC. Encoded protein: CSVEQGADEQYF.

This clonotype was seen only a few times. The chain uses TRBV6-5 and TRBJ1-6; 7 positions agree with TRBD1. Germline assignment: CDR1 MNHEY and CDR2 SVGAGI. J gave up 7 bases and V 4 bases, and 10 bases lay outside the gene matches. This CDR3 spans 16 amino acids. The CDR3 here is CASSSRGLRSNSPLHF. DNA of the CDR3: TGTGCCAGCAGTTCAAGGGGGCTCCGTAGCAATTCACCCCTCCACTTT.

This clonotype was found a few times. The chain has TRBV7-8 and TRBJ1-4; D gene ambiguous. CDR1 and CDR2 (germline): SGHVS, FQNEAQ. The CDR3 is 17 amino acids. Trimming stripped 1 base from V and 4 bases from J, with 16 bases between. The CDR3 nucleotides are TGTGCCAGCAGCTTAGGGGCTCGGCCAGACCGTAATGAAAAACTGTTTTTT. This encodes CASSLGARPDRNEKLFF.